This TCR beta chain appears in the sequencing data of a study of blood T cells in healthy people across ages. Sample-barcoded 5' priming and a J-beta primer mix drove a second PCR of 7 to 11 cycles. TCRdb processed the 5' RACE reads anew with MiXCR; each CDR3 protein has one entry. The data hold around 1,000,000 distinct CDR3 sequences, with around 27% observed a single time. Sample donors were healthy Caucasian individuals that came from Russia, aged 6 to 90. Each sample used at least 7 million PBMCs. The CDR3 spans 16 residues. Unmatched junction bases numbered 9, after V lost 5 bases and J lost 2 bases. Germline V CDR1 and CDR2: DFQATT, SNEGSKA (reference sequence). These data were also reused for a study on T cells of mothers and their children. From that second work: Per 15 ul, 1.5 ug of RNA was used, with all extracted RNA going into cDNA synthesis.

The sample was blood. The gene calls are TRBV20-1 and TRBJ2-3; 11 bases align to TRBD2. The clonotype originates from a girl aged 2-10 years in good health. The CDR3 DNA reads as TGCAGTGCTGGGGGACGACTAGCGGGGAACACAGATACGCAGTATTTT. Translating it yields CSAGGRLAGNTDTQYF.